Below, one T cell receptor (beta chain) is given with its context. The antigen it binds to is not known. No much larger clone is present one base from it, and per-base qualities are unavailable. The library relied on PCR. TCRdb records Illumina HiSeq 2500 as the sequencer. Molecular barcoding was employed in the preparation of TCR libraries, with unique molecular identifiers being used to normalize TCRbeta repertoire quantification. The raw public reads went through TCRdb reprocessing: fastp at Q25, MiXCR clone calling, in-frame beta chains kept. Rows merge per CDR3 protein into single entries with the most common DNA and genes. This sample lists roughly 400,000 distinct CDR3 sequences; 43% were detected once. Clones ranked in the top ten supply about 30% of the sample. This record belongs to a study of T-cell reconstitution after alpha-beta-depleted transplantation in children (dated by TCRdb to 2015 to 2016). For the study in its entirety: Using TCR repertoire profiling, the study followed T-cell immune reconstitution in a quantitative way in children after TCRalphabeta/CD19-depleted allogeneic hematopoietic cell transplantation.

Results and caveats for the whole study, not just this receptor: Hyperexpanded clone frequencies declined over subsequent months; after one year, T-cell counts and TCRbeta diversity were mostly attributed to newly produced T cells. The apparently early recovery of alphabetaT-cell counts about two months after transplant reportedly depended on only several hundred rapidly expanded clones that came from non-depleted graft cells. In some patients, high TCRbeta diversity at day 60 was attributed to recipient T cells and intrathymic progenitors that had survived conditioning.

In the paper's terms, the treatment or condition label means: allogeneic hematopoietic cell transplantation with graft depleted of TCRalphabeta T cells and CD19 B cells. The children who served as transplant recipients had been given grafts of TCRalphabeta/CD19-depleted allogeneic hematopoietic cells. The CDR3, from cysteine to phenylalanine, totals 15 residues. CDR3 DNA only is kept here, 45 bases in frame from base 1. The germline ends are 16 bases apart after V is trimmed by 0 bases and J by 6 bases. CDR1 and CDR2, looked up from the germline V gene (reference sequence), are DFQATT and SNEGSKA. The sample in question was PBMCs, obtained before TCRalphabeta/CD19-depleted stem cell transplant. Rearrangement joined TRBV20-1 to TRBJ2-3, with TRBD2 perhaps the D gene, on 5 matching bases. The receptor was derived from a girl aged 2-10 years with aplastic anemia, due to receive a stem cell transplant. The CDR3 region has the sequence CSAREQAELLDTQYF. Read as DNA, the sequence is TGCAGTGCTAGAGAGCAAGCGGAGCTGTTGGATACGCAGTATTTT.